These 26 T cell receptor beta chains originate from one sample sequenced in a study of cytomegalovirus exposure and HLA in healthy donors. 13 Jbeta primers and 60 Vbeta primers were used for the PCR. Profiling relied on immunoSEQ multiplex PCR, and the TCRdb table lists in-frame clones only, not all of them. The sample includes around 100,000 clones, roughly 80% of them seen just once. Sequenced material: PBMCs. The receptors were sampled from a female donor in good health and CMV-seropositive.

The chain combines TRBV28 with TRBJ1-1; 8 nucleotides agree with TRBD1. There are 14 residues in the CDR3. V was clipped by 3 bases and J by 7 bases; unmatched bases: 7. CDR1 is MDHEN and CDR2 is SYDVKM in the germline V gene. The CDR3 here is CASSLPRGQDEAFF. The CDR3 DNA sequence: TGTGCCAGCAGTTTGCCCAGGGGGCAAGATGAAGCTTTCTTT.

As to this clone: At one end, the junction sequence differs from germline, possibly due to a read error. CDR3 in amino acids: CSSSPTGLNEKLFF. In DNA form, the CDR3 reads TGTTCCAGCAGCCCTACAGGGTTAAATGAAAAACTGTTTTTT. This chain connects TRBV7-9 to TRBJ1-4; D is possibly TRBD1 (6 bases). CDR1 is SEHNR, CDR2 FQNEAQ, per germline (reference sequence). This CDR3 contains 14 residues.

Here the CDR3 reads CASSTRQGGTEAFF. In nucleotides, the CDR3 is TGTGCCAGCAGCACCAGACAGGGAGGCACTGAAGCTTTCTTT. This sequence joins TRBV11-2 and TRBJ1-1; 7 bases map to TRBD1. In germline, CDR1 is SGHAT, CDR2 FQNNGV. The V and J ends lost 5 bases and 4 bases, in that order; junction bases with no gene match: 7. This CDR3 is built from 14 residues.

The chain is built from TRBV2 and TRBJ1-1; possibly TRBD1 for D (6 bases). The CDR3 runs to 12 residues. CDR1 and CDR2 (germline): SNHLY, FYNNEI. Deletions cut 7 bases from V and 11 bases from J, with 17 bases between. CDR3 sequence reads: CASNPTGIGAFF. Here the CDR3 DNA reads TGTGCCAGCAACCCTACAGGGATAGGGGCTTTCTTT.

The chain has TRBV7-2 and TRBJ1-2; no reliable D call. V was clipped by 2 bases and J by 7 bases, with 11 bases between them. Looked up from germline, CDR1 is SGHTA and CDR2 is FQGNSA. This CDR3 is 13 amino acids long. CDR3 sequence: CASSLRQASGYTF. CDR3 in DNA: TGTGCCAGCAGCTTACGGCAGGCAAGTGGCTACACCTTC.

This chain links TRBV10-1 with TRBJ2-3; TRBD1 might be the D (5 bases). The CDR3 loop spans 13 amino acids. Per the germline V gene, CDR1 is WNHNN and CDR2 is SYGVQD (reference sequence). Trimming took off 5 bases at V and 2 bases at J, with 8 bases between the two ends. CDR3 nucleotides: TGCGCCAGCAGTCAACAGGCCACAGATACGCAGTATTTT. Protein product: CASSQQATDTQYF.

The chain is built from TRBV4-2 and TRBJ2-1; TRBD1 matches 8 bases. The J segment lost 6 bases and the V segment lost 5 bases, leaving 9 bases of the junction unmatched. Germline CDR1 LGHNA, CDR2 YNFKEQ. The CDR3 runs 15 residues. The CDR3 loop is CASSYTGTGGNEQFF. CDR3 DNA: TGTGCCAGCAGCTATACCGGGACAGGAGGCAATGAGCAGTTCTTC.

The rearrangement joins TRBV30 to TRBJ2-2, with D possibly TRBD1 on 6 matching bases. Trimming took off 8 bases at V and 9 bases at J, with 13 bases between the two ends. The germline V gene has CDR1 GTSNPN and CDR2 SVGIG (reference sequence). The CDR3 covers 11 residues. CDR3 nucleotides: TGTGCCGCCCCAGGGGCTAGGGAGCTGTTTTTT. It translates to CAAPGARELFF.

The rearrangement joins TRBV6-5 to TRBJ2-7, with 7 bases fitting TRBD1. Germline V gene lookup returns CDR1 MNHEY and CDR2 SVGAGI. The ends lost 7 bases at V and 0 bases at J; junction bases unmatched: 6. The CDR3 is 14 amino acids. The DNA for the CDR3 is TGTGCCAGCAATACACAGGGGTTCTCCTACGAGCAGTACTTC. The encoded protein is CASNTQGFSYEQYF.

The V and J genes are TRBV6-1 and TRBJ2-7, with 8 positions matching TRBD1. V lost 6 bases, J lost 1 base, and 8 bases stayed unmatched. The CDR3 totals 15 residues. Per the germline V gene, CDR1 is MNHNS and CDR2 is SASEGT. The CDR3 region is CASSADRGLSYEQYF. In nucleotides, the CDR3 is TGTGCCAGCAGCGCTGACAGGGGCCTGTCCTACGAGCAGTACTTC.

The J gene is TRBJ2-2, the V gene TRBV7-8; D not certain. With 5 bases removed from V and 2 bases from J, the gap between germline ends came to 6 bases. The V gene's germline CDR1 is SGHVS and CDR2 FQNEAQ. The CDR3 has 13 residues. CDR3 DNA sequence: TGTGCCAGCAGCGCAACTAACACCGGGGAGCTGTTTTTT. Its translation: CASSATNTGELFF.

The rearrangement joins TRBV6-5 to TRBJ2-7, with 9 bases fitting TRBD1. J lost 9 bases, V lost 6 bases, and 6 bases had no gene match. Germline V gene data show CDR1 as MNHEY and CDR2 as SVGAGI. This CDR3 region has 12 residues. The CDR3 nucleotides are TGTGCCAGCAGCCCGGGACAGGGTCGGCAGTACTTC. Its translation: CASSPGQGRQYF.

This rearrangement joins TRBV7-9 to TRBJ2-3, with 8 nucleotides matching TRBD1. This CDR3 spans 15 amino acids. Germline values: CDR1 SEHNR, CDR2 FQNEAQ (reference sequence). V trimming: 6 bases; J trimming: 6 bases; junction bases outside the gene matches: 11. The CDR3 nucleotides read TGTGCCAGCAGTTCCCGGGACAGGCTTTCGGATACGCAGTATTTT. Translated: CASSSRDRLSDTQYF.

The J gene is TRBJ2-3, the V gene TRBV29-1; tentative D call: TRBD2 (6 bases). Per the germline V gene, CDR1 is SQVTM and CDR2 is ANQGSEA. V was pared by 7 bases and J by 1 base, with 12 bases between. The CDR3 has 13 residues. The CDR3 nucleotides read TGCAGCGGTCGGGGGAGTGGCACAGATACGCAGTATTTT. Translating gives CSGRGSGTDTQYF.

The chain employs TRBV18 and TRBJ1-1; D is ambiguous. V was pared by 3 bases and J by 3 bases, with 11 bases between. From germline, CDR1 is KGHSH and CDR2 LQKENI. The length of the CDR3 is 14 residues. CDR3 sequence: CASSPRTLDTEAFF. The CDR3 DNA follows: TGTGCCAGCTCACCGCGGACTTTGGACACTGAAGCTTTCTTT.

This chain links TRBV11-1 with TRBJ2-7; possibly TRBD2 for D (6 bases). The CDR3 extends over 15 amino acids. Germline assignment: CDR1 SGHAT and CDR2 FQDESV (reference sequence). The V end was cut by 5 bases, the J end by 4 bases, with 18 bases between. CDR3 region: CASSPMGQRAYEQYF. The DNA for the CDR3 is TGTGCCAGCAGCCCAATGGGCCAGCGGGCTTACGAGCAGTACTTC.

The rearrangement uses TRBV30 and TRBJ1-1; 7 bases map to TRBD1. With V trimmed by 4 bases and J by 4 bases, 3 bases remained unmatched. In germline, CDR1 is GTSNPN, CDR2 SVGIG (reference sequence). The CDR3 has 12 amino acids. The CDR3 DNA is TGTGCCTGGATAGGACAGGTCACTGAAGCTTTCTTT. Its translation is CAWIGQVTEAFF.

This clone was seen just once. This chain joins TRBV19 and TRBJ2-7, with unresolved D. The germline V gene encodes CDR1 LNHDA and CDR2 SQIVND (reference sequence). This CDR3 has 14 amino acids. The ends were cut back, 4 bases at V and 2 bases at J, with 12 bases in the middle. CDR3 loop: CASSTDDKTYEQYF. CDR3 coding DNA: TGTGCCAGTAGTACCGACGACAAAACCTACGAGCAGTACTTC.

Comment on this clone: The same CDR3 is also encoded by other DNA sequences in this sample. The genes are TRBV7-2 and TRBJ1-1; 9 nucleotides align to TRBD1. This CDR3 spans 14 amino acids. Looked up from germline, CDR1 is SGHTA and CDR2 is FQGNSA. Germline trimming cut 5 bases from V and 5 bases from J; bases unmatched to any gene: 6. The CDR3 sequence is CASSPGTGRTEAFF. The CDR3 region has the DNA TGTGCCAGCAGCCCTGGGACAGGGAGGACTGAAGCTTTCTTT.

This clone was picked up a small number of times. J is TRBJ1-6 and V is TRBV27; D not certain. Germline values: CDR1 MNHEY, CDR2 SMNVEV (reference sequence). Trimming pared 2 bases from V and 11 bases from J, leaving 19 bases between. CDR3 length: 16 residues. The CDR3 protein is CASSLSSSRGRAPLHF. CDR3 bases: TGTGCCAGCAGTTTAAGCTCCTCCCGCGGGAGGGCACCCCTCCACTTT.

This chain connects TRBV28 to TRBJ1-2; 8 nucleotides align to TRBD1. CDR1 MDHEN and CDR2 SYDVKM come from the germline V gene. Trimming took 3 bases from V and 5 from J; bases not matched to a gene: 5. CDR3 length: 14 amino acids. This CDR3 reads CASSFSGGAYGYTF. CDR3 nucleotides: TGTGCCAGCAGTTTCTCAGGGGGCGCTTATGGCTACACCTTC.

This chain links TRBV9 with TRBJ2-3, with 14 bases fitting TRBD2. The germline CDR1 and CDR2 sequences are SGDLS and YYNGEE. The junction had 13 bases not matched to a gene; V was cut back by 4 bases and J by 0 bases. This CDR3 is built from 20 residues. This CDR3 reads CASSRGGLAGGKSSTDTQYF. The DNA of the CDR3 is TGTGCCAGCAGCCGAGGAGGACTAGCGGGGGGTAAATCAAGCACAGATACGCAGTATTTT.

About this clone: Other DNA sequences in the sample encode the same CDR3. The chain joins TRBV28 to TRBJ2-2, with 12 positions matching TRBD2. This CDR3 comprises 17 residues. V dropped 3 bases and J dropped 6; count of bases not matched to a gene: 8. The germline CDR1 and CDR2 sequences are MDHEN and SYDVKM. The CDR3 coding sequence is TGTGCCAGCAGTTTCGCGGGACTAGCGGGCAAACCCGGGGAGCTGTTTTTT. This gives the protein CASSFAGLAGKPGELFF.

The CDR3 sequence is CASRQDYGYTF. The CDR3 DNA reads as TGCGCCAGCAGGCAGGACTATGGCTACACCTTC. The rearrangement uses TRBV5-1 and TRBJ1-2; D is unresolved. The germline V gene has CDR1 SGHRS and CDR2 YFSETQ. This CDR3 is built from 11 residues. The ends were cut back, 5 bases at V and 3 bases at J, with 5 bases in the middle. Full variable domain (missing parts from reference TRBV5-1 and TRBJ1-2): KAGVTQTPRYLIKTRGQQVTLSCSPISGHRSVSWYQQTPGQGLQFLFEYFSETQRNKGNFPGRFSGRQFSNSRSEMNVSTLELGDSALYLCASRQDYGYTFGSGTRLTVV.

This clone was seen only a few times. CDR3: CASSQNRGQETQYF. As DNA, the CDR3 is TGTGCCAGCAGCCAAAACAGGGGCCAAGAGACCCAGTACTTC. The J gene is TRBJ2-5, the V gene TRBV14; TRBD1 aligns across 7 bases. Germline lookup yields CDR1 SGHDN and CDR2 FVKESK. The CDR3 length is 14 residues. V trimming: 2 bases; J trimming: 1 base; junction bases outside the gene matches: 1.

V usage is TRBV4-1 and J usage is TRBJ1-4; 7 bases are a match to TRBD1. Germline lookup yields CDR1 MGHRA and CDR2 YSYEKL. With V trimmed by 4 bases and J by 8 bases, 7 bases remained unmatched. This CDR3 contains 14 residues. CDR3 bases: TGCGCCAGCAGCCGCGGACAGGTTCGGGAAAAACTGTTTTTT. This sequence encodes CASSRGQVREKLFF.